This T cell receptor (beta chain) was recorded in a study of read filtering for tumor transcriptome and immune sequencing. General study points: Single-read clonotypes: roughly four fifths of IR-seq clonotypes (around 3.5% of reads), 74.6% of RNA-seq clonotypes (44.6% of reads).

Points on this clonotype: Its antigen remains unknown.

Molecular barcoded adaptors covering alpha/delta and beta/gamma chains were used on 400 ng RNA. TCRdb used MiXCR to reprocess the reads, holding one entry per CDR3 protein. The sample records tens of thousands of distinct CDR3 sequences, approximately 19% being singletons. CDR1 and CDR2 (germline): GTSNPN, SVGIG (reference sequence). V was trimmed by 4 bases and J by 10 bases, leaving 16 bases between them. This CDR3 spans 12 amino acids. The clonotype originates from a donor aged 40 or older with multiple myeloma. V is TRBV30 and J is TRBJ1-1; D possibly corresponds to TRBD1 (5 bases). The sequencing sample was made of a population of CD138-negative cells sorted from bone marrow. CDR3 sequence (DNA): TGTGCCTGGAAGGGGACGAACGCTGCAGCTTTCTTT. Amino acid sequence: CAWKGTNAAAFF.